This T cell receptor beta chain emerged from a study of identical twins. CDR3 length equals 15 residues. With 1 base removed from V and 5 bases from J, the gap between germline ends came to 14 bases. Germline CDR1 and CDR2: SGHVS and FQNEAQ. Template switching created a universal primer site, and the cDNA included unique molecular identifiers. One entry per CDR3 protein results from TCRdb running MiXCR on the 5' RACE reads. The sample has 500,000 to 600,000 distinct CDR3 sequences, less than 25% seen once. These data were also filed under a second study, of T cells expressing NK-cell markers. According to that study: Sequenced donors, eight in total, included seven who were HCMV-seropositive and one who was seronegative. The share of CD8+ T cells held by dominant NKG2C+ clonotypes was 1.0-7.0% in about six donors.

This chain connects TRBV7-8 to TRBJ1-1; D possibly corresponds to TRBD1 (6 bases). Specimen: CD4+ T cells sorted from blood. This TCR was sampled from a woman younger than 35 in good health. CDR3 DNA sequence: TGTGCCAGCAGCTTAGGGAGGGGGTTAGGGACTGAAGCTTTCTTT. Amino acid sequence: CASSLGRGLGTEAFF.